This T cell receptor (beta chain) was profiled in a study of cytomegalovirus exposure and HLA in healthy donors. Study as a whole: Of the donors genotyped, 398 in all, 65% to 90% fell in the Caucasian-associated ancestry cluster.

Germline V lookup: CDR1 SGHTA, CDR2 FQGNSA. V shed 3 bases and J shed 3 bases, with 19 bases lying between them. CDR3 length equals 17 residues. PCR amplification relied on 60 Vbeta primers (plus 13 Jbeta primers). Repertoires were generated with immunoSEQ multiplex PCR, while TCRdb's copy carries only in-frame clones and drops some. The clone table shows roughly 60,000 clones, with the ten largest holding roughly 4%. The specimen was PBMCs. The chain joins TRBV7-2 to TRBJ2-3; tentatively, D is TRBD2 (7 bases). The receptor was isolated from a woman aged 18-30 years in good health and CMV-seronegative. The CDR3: CASSLRAWRGGTDTQYF. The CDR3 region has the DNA TGTGCCAGCAGCTTGAGGGCCTGGAGGGGGGGAACAGATACGCAGTATTTT. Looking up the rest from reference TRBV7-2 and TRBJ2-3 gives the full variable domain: GAGVSQSPSNKVTEKGKDVELRCDPISGHTALYWYRQSLGQGLEFLIYFQGNSAPDKSGLPSDRFSAERTGGSVSTLTIQRTQQEDSAVYLCASSLRAWRGGTDTQYFGPGTRLTVL.